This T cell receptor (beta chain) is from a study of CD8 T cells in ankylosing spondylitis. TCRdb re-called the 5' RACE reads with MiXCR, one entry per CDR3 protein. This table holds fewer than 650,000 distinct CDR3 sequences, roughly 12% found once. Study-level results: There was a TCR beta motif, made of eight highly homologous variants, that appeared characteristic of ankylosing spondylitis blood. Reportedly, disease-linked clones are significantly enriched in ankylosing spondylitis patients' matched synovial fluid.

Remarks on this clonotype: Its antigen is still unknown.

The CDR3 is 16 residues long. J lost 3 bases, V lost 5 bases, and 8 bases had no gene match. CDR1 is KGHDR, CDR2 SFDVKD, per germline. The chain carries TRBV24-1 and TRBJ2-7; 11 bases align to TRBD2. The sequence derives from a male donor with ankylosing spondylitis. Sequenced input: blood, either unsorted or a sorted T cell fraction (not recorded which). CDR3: CATSALAGGGNYEQYF. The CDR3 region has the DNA TGTGCCACCAGTGCCCTAGCGGGGGGCGGCAACTACGAGCAGTACTTC.